These 3 T cell receptor beta chains were all obtained from the same sample, sequenced in a study of T cells after yellow fever vaccination. TCRdb itself ran the 5' RACE reads through MiXCR, one entry per CDR3 protein. The sample has 300,000 or so distinct CDR3 sequences; 10% to 15% are singletons. This specimen was CD4+ T cells sorted from PBMCs, taken 45 days after the yellow fever booster vaccination. Receptor source: a young man who received the YFV17D yellow fever vaccine.

The J gene is TRBJ2-1, the V gene TRBV4-2; D ambiguous. From germline, CDR1 is LGHNA and CDR2 YNFKEQ. Trimming left V 1 base short and J 10 bases short, with 17 bases between. The CDR3 extends over 15 amino acids. The CDR3 reads CASSQGSLSPLEQFF. Written as DNA, the CDR3 is TGTGCCAGCAGCCAAGGGAGCCTGAGTCCTTTGGAGCAGTTCTTC.

This chain links TRBV5-1 with TRBJ2-1; D may be TRBD1 (5 bases). CDR1 and CDR2 (germline): SGHRS, YFSETQ. This CDR3 has 12 residues. The germline V and J ends were trimmed by 3 bases and 9 bases, with 10 bases remaining between them. DNA of the CDR3: TGCGCCAGCAGCTGGGGCCAGGGTGAGCAGTTCTTC. Its translation: CASSWGQGEQFF.

The V and J genes are TRBV2 and TRBJ2-1; 11 bases match TRBD1. Germline V gene data show CDR1 as SNHLY and CDR2 as FYNNEI. The CDR3 loop spans 14 amino acids. V lost 6 bases to trimming and J lost 6 bases; unmatched junction nucleotides: 4. CDR3 amino acids: CASSSGQGVNEQFF. CDR3 sequence (DNA): TGTGCCAGCAGCTCGGGACAGGGGGTCAATGAGCAGTTCTTC. Full variable domain (rest looked up from reference TRBV2 and TRBJ2-1): EPEVTQTPSHQVTQMGQEVILRCVPISNHLYFYWYRQILGQKVEFLVSFYNNEISEKSEIFDDQFSVERPDGSNFTLKIRSTKLEDSAMYFCASSSGQGVNEQFFGPGTRLTVL.